These 15 T cell receptor beta chains came from one sample sequenced in a study of CD8 T cells in Susac syndrome. An input of roughly 0.5 to 1 ug of RNA was subjected to reverse transcription using random hexamers. TCRdb re-called the immunoSEQ multiplex PCR reads through MiXCR, storing one row per CDR3 protein. The table records over 70,000 distinct CDR3 sequences, about 96% of them present only once. The sequenced sample was CD8+ T cells from PBMCs. The receptors here all came from a human donor with Susac syndrome.

The chain links TRBV15 to TRBJ2-2; no clear D gene. The CDR3 contains 13 residues. The V gene's germline CDR1 is LNHNV and CDR2 YYDKDF (reference sequence). Trimming removed 4 bases from V and 8 bases from J, with 11 bases in between. CDR3: CATSTIPSGELFF. The DNA of the CDR3 is TGTGCCACCAGCACCATTCCTTCGGGGGAGCTGTTTTTT. Variable domain in full (rest from reference TRBV15 and TRBJ2-2): DAMVIQNPRYQVTQFGKPVTLSCSQTLNHNVMYWYQQKSSQAPKLLFHYYDKDFNNEADTPDNFQSRRPNTSFCFLDIRSPGLGDTAMYLCATSTIPSGELFFGEGSRLTVL.

The genes are TRBV30 and TRBJ1-1; 11 bases line up with TRBD1. V trimming: 4 bases; J trimming: 5 bases; junction bases outside the gene matches: 6. The CDR3 is 14 residues long. Germline CDR1 is GTSNPN and CDR2 is SVGIG (reference sequence). For the CDR3, the DNA is TGTGCCTGGATTCTGGACAGGGGGCGAACTGAAGCTTTCTTT. Protein: CAWILDRGRTEAFF. Supplemented by reference TRBV30 and TRBJ1-1, the full variable domain reads SQTIHQWPATLVQPVGSPLSLECTVEGTSNPNLYWYRQAAGRGLQLLFYSVGIGQISSEVPQNLSASRPQDRQFILSSKKLLLSDSGFYLCAWILDRGRTEAFFGQGTRLTVV.

The V gene is TRBV20-1, the J gene TRBJ1-6; TRBD1 agrees at 9 bases. Germline CDR1 is DFQATT and CDR2 is SNEGSKA (reference sequence). The CDR3 has 16 amino acids. J lost 1 base, V lost 3 bases, and 4 bases had no gene match. This chain's CDR3 is CSARTGQGSYNSPLHF. The CDR3 region has the DNA TGCAGTGCTAGGACCGGACAGGGGTCCTATAATTCACCCCTCCACTTT.

This clonotype has a handful of counts. V gene TRBV4-1 combines with J gene TRBJ1-2; D call uncertain. The CDR3 runs 12 residues. The germline CDR1 and CDR2 sequences are MGHRA and YSYEKL. V lost 3 bases, J lost 1 base, and 3 bases lay in between. The chain's CDR3 is CASSQSNYGYTF. CDR3 DNA sequence: TGCGCCAGCAGCCAGAGTAACTATGGCTACACCTTC.

The chain joins TRBV19 to TRBJ1-2, with TRBD1 matching over 7 bases. This CDR3 spans 14 amino acids. Per the germline V gene, CDR1 is LNHDA and CDR2 is SQIVND (reference sequence). Trimming at V came to 10 bases and at J to 6 bases, leaving 14 bases not matched to a gene. In DNA form, the CDR3 reads TGTGCCACAGAAAGGGGGCAACTGGGGAATGGCTACACCTTC. Translating it yields CATERGQLGNGYTF.

This chain joins TRBV5-4 and TRBJ2-1; 10 nucleotides agree with TRBD2. Germline assignment: CDR1 SGHNT and CDR2 YYREEE (reference sequence). V shed 3 bases and J 5 bases; nucleotides not matched to a gene: 8. The CDR3 is 16 amino acids. CDR3: CASSSPLAGSHNEQFF. In nucleotides, the CDR3 is TGTGCCAGCAGCTCTCCACTAGCGGGGTCCCACAATGAGCAGTTCTTC.

This clonotype was counted a few times. This chain uses TRBV23-1 with TRBJ2-7; 8 bases agree with TRBD2. TRBV23-1 counts as an open reading frame of uncertain function. V lost 10 bases and J lost 5; bases outside the gene matches: 10. This CDR3 has 13 residues. As DNA, the CDR3 is TGCGCCAACGGGGGCGGGGGGACCAACGAGCAGTACTTC. Its protein is CANGGGGTNEQYF.

The chain combines TRBV18 with TRBJ2-7; 9 bases are shared with TRBD1. Germline lookup yields CDR1 KGHSH and CDR2 LQKENI. This CDR3 has 15 residues. J gave up 6 bases and V 2 bases, and 8 bases lay outside the gene matches. CDR3 loop: CASSPSTGQGAEQYF. DNA for the CDR3: TGTGCCAGCTCACCATCAACGGGACAGGGAGCCGAGCAGTACTTC. The full variable domain, in which reference TRBV18 and TRBJ2-7 provide the parts outside the CDR3, is NAGVMQNPRHLVRRRGQEARLRCSPMKGHSHVYWYRQLPEEGLKFMVYLQKENIIDESGMPKERFSAEFPKEGPSILRIQQVVRGDSAAYFCASSPSTGQGAEQYFGPGTRLTVT.

Concerning this clonotype: No conserved phenylalanine or tryptophan ends this CDR3, so it is likely a read error. The DNA is omitted, as the CDR3 cannot be located on it reliably, and the CDR3 follows TCRdb's listing. Here the CDR3 reads CSVEVSGHHLL. The chain is built from TRBV29-1 and TRBJ1-4; the table's TRBD1 call for D was not verified on the DNA. The CDR3 numbers 11 amino acids, ends counted. The germline CDR1 and CDR2 sequences are SQVTM and ANQGSEA.

This clonotype was recorded only once. The rearrangement uses TRBV18 and TRBJ2-5, with 8 positions matching TRBD1. The germline gives CDR1 KGHSH, CDR2 LQKENI. Losses at the gene ends were 6 bases for V and 4 bases for J; bases not matched to a gene: 10. The CDR3 contains 15 residues. The CDR3 protein is CASSSDRDFGETQYF. The CDR3 bases are TGTGCCAGCTCGTCGGACAGGGACTTTGGAGAGACCCAGTACTTC.

There are a few counts of this clonotype. The chain uses TRBV30 and TRBJ2-5; TRBD1 agrees at 8 bases. This CDR3 has 13 amino acids. Trimming took 2 bases from V and 12 from J; bases not matched to a gene: 11. The V gene's germline CDR1 is GTSNPN and CDR2 SVGIG (reference sequence). CDR3 nucleotides: TGTGCCTGGAGTCCACAGCGGACAGGGAGAAAGTACTTC. Amino acid sequence: CAWSPQRTGRKYF. The complete variable domain, with remaining parts taken from reference TRBV30 and TRBJ2-5, reads SQTIHQWPATLVQPVGSPLSLECTVEGTSNPNLYWYRQAAGRGLQLLFYSVGIGQISSEVPQNLSASRPQDRQFILSSKKLLLSDSGFYLCAWSPQRTGRKYFGPGTRLLVL.

The chain joins TRBV5-4 to TRBJ1-1; D remains ambiguous. The V end lost 1 base, the J end lost 0 bases, and 7 bases lay between the germline ends. This CDR3 contains 14 residues. Germline-derived CDR1 and CDR2 are SGHNT and YYREEE (reference sequence). The CDR3 sequence: CASSLQAVNTEAFF. The DNA of the CDR3 is TGTGCCAGCAGCTTGCAAGCGGTGAACACTGAAGCTTTCTTT.

This clonotype was picked up one time. The gene calls are TRBV11-2 and TRBJ2-5, with D tentatively TRBD2 (7 bases). Germline V gene sequence: CDR1 SGHAT, CDR2 FQNNGV. The CDR3 extends over 14 amino acids. V lost 5 bases and J lost 1, with 11 bases in between. DNA for the CDR3: TGTGCCAGCAGCCGAGGGGGGGCCCAAGAGACCCAGTACTTC. Translating it yields CASSRGGAQETQYF.

The chain couples TRBV15 to TRBJ2-7, with 7 bases aligning to TRBD1. V lost 1 base, J lost 4 bases, and 7 bases stayed unmatched. The CDR3 length is 15 residues. Germline CDR1 and CDR2: LNHNV and YYDKDF (reference sequence). CDR3 coding DNA: TGTGCCACCAGCAGAGGACAGGGAGTAGTTTACGAGCAGTACTTC. Translation: CATSRGQGVVYEQYF.

This chain links TRBV6-6 with TRBJ2-3, with D unclear. The CDR3 extends over 11 amino acids. The ends were cut back, 8 bases at V and 6 bases at J, with 9 bases in the middle. Looked up from germline, CDR1 is MNHNY and CDR2 is SVGAGI (reference sequence). CDR3 sequence: CASERGDTQYF. The CDR3 nucleotides are TGTGCCAGCGAAAGAGGTGATACGCAGTATTTT.